A selection of T cell receptor beta chains follows, all from one sample in a study of blood T cell repertoires in COVID-19. Generated by immunoSEQ multiplex PCR, the TCRdb table keeps only in-frame clones and is missing some. The sample contains 300,000 to 350,000 clones, roughly 90% of which appear only once. The sequenced sample was PBMCs or T cells enriched from blood (not recorded which). The origin of the receptors is a woman under 30 with acute COVID-19. The conserved cysteine and the conserved F or W are not part of the CDR3 here.

j_gene: TRBJ2-2
v_gene: TRBV19
CDR3aa: ASSPRDSVYTGELF

j_gene: TRBJ1-2
v_gene: TRBV20-1
CDR3aa: SASPTDYGYT

j_gene: TRBJ1-4
v_gene: TRBV6-6
CDR3aa: ASSDRGQHEKLF

j_gene: TRBJ2-1
v_gene: TRBV7-9
CDR3aa: ASSLAGAAYNEQF

j_gene: TRBJ2-1
v_gene: TRBV6-5
CDR3aa: ASRAHPAGTEQF

j_gene: TRBJ1-6
v_gene: TRBV27
CDR3aa: ASSFRGQFYNSPLH

j_gene: TRBJ2-3
v_gene: TRBV25-1
CDR3aa: ASENSGGSDTQY

j_gene: TRBJ1-3
v_gene: TRBV5-1
CDR3aa: ASSLPGSSSGNTIY

j_gene: TRBJ2-7
v_gene: TRBV2
CDR3aa: ASSEYLRFEQY

j_gene: TRBJ2-1
v_gene: TRBV27
CDR3aa: ASSLASGAYNEQF

j_gene: TRBJ2-1
v_gene: TRBV6-6
CDR3aa: ASKGQGHNEQF

j_gene: TRBJ1-1
v_gene: TRBV7-3
CDR3aa: ASSPESASTEAF

j_gene: TRBJ2-3
v_gene: TRBV7-9
CDR3aa: ASSMSASGGWKDTQY

j_gene: TRBJ2-7
v_gene: TRBV7-9
CDR3aa: ASSLFRDSGYEQY

j_gene: TRBJ1-5
v_gene: TRBV12-3/TRBV12-4
CDR3aa: ASSLALGQPQH

j_gene: TRBJ1-4
v_gene: TRBV10-3
CDR3aa: AISGGQNYNEKLF

j_gene: TRBJ2-1
v_gene: TRBV12-3/TRBV12-4
CDR3aa: ASNFFGHNEQF

j_gene: TRBJ1-4
v_gene: TRBV21-1
CDR3aa: ASGRGLGSNEKLF

j_gene: TRBJ2-5
v_gene: TRBV19
CDR3aa: ASSIRGLQETQY

j_gene: TRBJ1-5
v_gene: TRBV27
CDR3aa: ASSTGGYQPQH

j_gene: TRBJ1-5
v_gene: TRBV19
CDR3aa: ASTGQGNSNQPQH

j_gene: TRBJ2-7
v_gene: TRBV19
CDR3aa: ASSRRAGKNEQY

j_gene: TRBJ2-1
v_gene: TRBV11-2
CDR3aa: ASSSWDVAGNEQF

j_gene: TRBJ1-3
v_gene: TRBV16
CDR3aa: ASSQLWDRGNGNTIY

j_gene: TRBJ2-7
v_gene: TRBV28
CDR3aa: ASSPFYEQY

j_gene: TRBJ2-1
v_gene: TRBV27
CDR3aa: ASSFGQANEQF

j_gene: TRBJ1-3
v_gene: TRBV28
CDR3aa: ASSPGEGGGTTIY

j_gene: TRBJ1-1
v_gene: TRBV5-1
CDR3aa: ASSLATLNTEAF

j_gene: TRBJ1-1
v_gene: TRBV6-4
CDR3aa: ASSEDWGPNTEAF

j_gene: TRBJ1-2
v_gene: TRBV28
CDR3aa: ASSSSGQAYGYT

j_gene: TRBJ1-1
v_gene: TRBV12-3/TRBV12-4
CDR3aa: ASSLSNTAEAF

j_gene: TRBJ2-5
v_gene: TRBV5-6
CDR3aa: ASSLGSGGGFWQETQY

j_gene: TRBJ1-2
v_gene: TRBV28
CDR3aa: ASSLGGPGGYGYT

j_gene: TRBJ2-5
v_gene: TRBV7-3
CDR3aa: ASSVGTGGQETQY

j_gene: TRBJ2-5
v_gene: TRBV29-1
CDR3aa: SVGHTQETQY

j_gene: TRBJ1-2
v_gene: TRBV28
CDR3aa: ASRRGQTYGYT

j_gene: TRBJ2-7
v_gene: TRBV5-4
CDR3aa: ASSLGGTSGSDEQY

j_gene: TRBJ2-7
v_gene: TRBV5-1
CDR3aa: ASSFSAGESYEQY

j_gene: TRBJ1-1
v_gene: TRBV3-1/TRBV3-2
CDR3aa: ASSRTGETEAF

j_gene: TRBJ1-5
v_gene: TRBV24-1
CDR3aa: ATSETSGFYSNQPQH

j_gene: TRBJ2-7
v_gene: TRBV28
CDR3aa: ASSSPGQGAYEQY

j_gene: TRBJ2-1
v_gene: TRBV28
CDR3aa: ASSSGTSGFYNEQF

j_gene: TRBJ1-2
v_gene: TRBV27
CDR3aa: ASSLRAGMLYGYT

j_gene: TRBJ1-2
v_gene: TRBV19
CDR3aa: ASSISVSTVHT

j_gene: TRBJ2-5
v_gene: TRBV19
CDR3aa: ASSLTSGRVETQY

j_gene: TRBJ2-1
v_gene: TRBV18
CDR3aa: ASSPSVASSSYNEQF

j_gene: TRBJ1-1
v_gene: TRBV29-1
CDR3aa: SVGQGGTEAF

j_gene: TRBJ2-2
v_gene: TRBV18
CDR3aa: ASSPLSLAPNTGELF

j_gene: TRBJ2-3
v_gene: TRBV12-3/TRBV12-4
CDR3aa: ASSLTRADTQY

j_gene: TRBJ1-2
v_gene: TRBV9
CDR3aa: ASSADRAGGLHGYT